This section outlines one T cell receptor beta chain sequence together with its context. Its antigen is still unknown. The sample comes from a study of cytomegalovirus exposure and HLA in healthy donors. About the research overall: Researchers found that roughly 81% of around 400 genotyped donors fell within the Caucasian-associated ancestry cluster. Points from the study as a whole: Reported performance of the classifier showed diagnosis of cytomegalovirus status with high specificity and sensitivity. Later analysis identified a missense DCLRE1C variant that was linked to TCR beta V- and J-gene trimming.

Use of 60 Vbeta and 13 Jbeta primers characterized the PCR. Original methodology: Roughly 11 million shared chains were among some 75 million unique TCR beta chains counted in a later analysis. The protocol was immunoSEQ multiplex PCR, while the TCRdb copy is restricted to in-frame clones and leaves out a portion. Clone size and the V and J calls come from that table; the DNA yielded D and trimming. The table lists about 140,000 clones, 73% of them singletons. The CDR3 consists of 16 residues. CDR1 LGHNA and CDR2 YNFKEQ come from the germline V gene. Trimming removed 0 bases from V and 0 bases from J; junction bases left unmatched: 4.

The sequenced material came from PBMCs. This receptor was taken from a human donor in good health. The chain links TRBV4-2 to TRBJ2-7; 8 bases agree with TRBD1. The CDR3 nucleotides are TGTGCCAGCAGCCAAGATCTTGGGACAGGCTCCTACGAGCAGTACTTC. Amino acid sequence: CASSQDLGTGSYEQYF.